This T cell receptor (beta chain) was retrieved from a study of CD8 T cells in ankylosing spondylitis. This clonotype has only a few counts. Antigen: not known. Making the TCR beta libraries involved quantitative 5'-RACE with molecular barcodes. TCRdb reprocessed the 5' RACE reads with MiXCR, giving one entry per CDR3 protein. Among around 100,000 distinct CDR3 sequences listed, around 8.5% were seen once. V shed 7 bases and J shed 1 base, with 7 bases lying between them. Germline loops: CDR1 MNHEY, CDR2 SMNVEV (reference sequence). This CDR3 is built from 13 residues. Study-level points and caveats: Among TCR beta sequences, a motif of several highly homologous variants appeared characteristic of ankylosing spondylitis blood. Disease-linked clones had a CD8+ phenotype and relatively low frequency in peripheral blood. Disease-linked clones were reportedly significantly enriched in matched ankylosing spondylitis synovial fluid.

The sample consisted of blood, either unsorted or a sorted T cell fraction (not recorded which). This chain uses TRBV27 with TRBJ2-2; unclear D gene. The source of this sequence is a male donor with ankylosing spondylitis. The CDR3 spells CASTRGNTGELFF. Here the CDR3 DNA reads TGTGCCAGCACCCGAGGGAACACCGGGGAGCTGTTTTTT.